This TCR beta chain was captured in a study of cytomegalovirus exposure and HLA in healthy donors. Study-level results: Testing in vitro showed a few CMV-associated chains specific for CMV antigens. The presence/absence work took it that sequencing depth was about the same across donors.

The PCR made use of 60 Vbeta and 13 Jbeta primers. The authors' processing: Later reanalysis found about 80 million unique TCR beta chains, around 10 million of them shared. The method was immunoSEQ multiplex PCR; TCRdb's version includes in-frame clones alone and lacks a portion of them. The DNA gave D and trimming, while V, J and clone size come from that table. The sample records 85,000 to 130,000 clones, approximately 80% being singletons. J lost 3 bases, V lost 2 bases, and 13 bases had no gene match. The CDR3 is 18 residues long. Germline V CDR1 and CDR2: SGHTA, FQGNSA. Donors were ostensibly healthy at sampling, although undocumented immune exposures were probable. With regard to this clone: The target antigen is unknown.

The material sequenced was PBMCs. This receptor was identified in a young woman in good health and CMV-seronegative. The chain links TRBV7-2 to TRBJ2-3; 8 bases match TRBD2. CDR3 protein: CASSLMKTYSGATDTQYF. DNA for the CDR3: TGTGCCAGCAGCTTAATGAAGACCTATAGCGGGGCGACAGATACGCAGTATTTT.